Listed here are 9 T cell receptor beta chains from one sample, sequenced in a study of regulatory T cells in long-lasting Graves disease. The time point is: persistent/refractory GD, antithyroid drugs over 5 years with positive TRAb. RNA isolated from PBMCs was used to make the TCR library. Building the TCR beta libraries relied on iRepertoire HTBI primers, and CDR3 regions underwent Arm-PCR. TCRdb ran MiXCR on the multiplex PCR reads and lists one entry per CDR3 protein. The data show some 280,000 distinct CDR3 sequences, with roughly 21% seen just once and more than 55% held by the top ten. Sample: peripheral blood mononuclear cells (PBMCs), taken when the disease was refractory, from a patient treated with antithyroid drugs. The receptor source for this set is a female donor with Graves disease.

This clonotype turned up a few times. This sequence joins TRBV7-9 and TRBJ2-7, with D perhaps matching TRBD1 (6 bases). The CDR3 totals 16 residues. In germline, CDR1 is SEHNR, CDR2 FQNEAQ (reference sequence). V was shortened by 4 bases and J by 4 bases, with 20 bases between the two germline ends. Here the CDR3 reads CASSSTTKSGTYEQYF. For the CDR3, the DNA is TGTGCCAGCAGCTCCACTACGAAGTCAGGGACATACGAGCAGTACTTC.

This clonotype was picked up many times. The chain joins TRBV7-2 to TRBJ1-4; no firm D call. The CDR3 runs 15 residues. Trimming took 2 bases from V and 4 from J, leaving 11 bases between them. Germline V gives CDR1 SGHTA, CDR2 FQGNSA. This chain's CDR3 is CASSLIGGVNEKLFF. DNA of the CDR3: TGTGCCAGCAGCTTAATAGGCGGAGTTAATGAAAAACTGTTTTTT.

This clonotype was recorded a few times. V is TRBV2 and J is TRBJ1-1; D is unresolved. The CDR3 is 14 residues long. V was pared by 6 bases and J by 0 bases, with 11 bases between. Germline values: CDR1 SNHLY, CDR2 FYNNEI. This chain's CDR3 is CASSSPVLNTEAFF. The DNA of the CDR3 is TGTGCCAGCAGCTCACCGGTCTTGAACACTGAAGCTTTCTTT.

This clonotype was detected a few times. This chain connects TRBV20-1 to TRBJ2-7; 7 positions match TRBD1. This CDR3 is 15 amino acids long. V was pared by 0 bases and J by 2 bases, with 7 bases of the junction left unmatched. CDR1 is DFQATT and CDR2 is SNEGSKA in the germline V gene (reference sequence). CDR3 in amino acids: CSARDPGQFPYEQYF. As DNA, the CDR3 is TGCAGTGCTAGAGACCCGGGACAGTTTCCCTACGAGCAGTACTTC.

This clonotype appeared a few times. The genes are TRBV14 and TRBJ1-1; 8 bases agree with TRBD1. Germline lookup yields CDR1 SGHDN and CDR2 FVKESK. V gave up 5 bases and J gave up 6 bases; unmatched junction bases: 5. The CDR3 is made up of 13 amino acids. This chain's CDR3 is CASSAGGAAEAFF. Here the CDR3 DNA reads TGTGCCAGCAGCGCAGGGGGCGCGGCTGAAGCTTTCTTT.

About this clonotype: Just one base apart from a much larger clone, this may be a read error. V usage is TRBV2 and J usage is TRBJ1-5; the D is unclear. This CDR3 spans 14 amino acids. From germline, CDR1 is SNHLY and CDR2 FYNNEI. Trimming took off 4 bases at V and 9 bases at J, with 16 bases between the two ends. The CDR3 nucleotides read TGTGCCAGCAGTGGGCCTTTACCCCATCGGCCCCAGCATTTT. This gives the protein CASSGPLPHRPQHF. The whole variable domain, remainder taken from reference TRBV2 and TRBJ1-5, is EPEVTQTPSHQVTQMGQEVILRCVPISNHLYFYWYRQILGQKVEFLVSFYNNEISEKSEIFDDQFSVERPDGSNFTLKIRSTKLEDSAMYFCASSGPLPHRPQHFGDGTRLSIL.

This clonotype was found many times. The chain carries TRBV28 and TRBJ1-1, with TRBD1 identical over 8 bases. CDR1 and CDR2 (germline): MDHEN, SYDVKM. The V gene end was trimmed by 7 bases and the J gene end by 4 bases; junction bases not matched to a gene: 17. The CDR3 totals 17 residues. CDR3 nucleotides: TGTGCCAGCACCCCTGAGGACAGGGCGAAGGGCGGCACTGAAGCTTTCTTT. Protein product: CASTPEDRAKGGTEAFF.

Notes on this clonotype: This may stem from a read error, because a much larger clone lies one nucleotide away. The chain recombines TRBV9 with TRBJ2-7; D may be TRBD2 (6 bases). With 5 bases removed from V and 6 bases from J, the gap between germline ends came to 18 bases. Looked up from germline, CDR1 is SGDLS and CDR2 is YYNGEE. The CDR3 has 14 residues. The CDR3: CASRLSGTGGEQYF. The CDR3 nucleotides read TGTGCCAGCAGGCTCTCCGGGACTGGAGGCGAGCAGTACTTC.

This clonotype was seen many times. The chain couples TRBV18 to TRBJ1-1, with D tentatively TRBD1 (5 bases). Trimming left V 5 bases short and J 3 bases short, with 16 bases between. Germline CDR1 KGHSH, CDR2 LQKENI. The CDR3 has 15 amino acids. CDR3 sequence reads: CASSSTSGWDTEAFF. The CDR3 DNA reads TGTGCCAGCTCAAGCACTTCAGGGTGGGACACTGAAGCTTTCTTT.